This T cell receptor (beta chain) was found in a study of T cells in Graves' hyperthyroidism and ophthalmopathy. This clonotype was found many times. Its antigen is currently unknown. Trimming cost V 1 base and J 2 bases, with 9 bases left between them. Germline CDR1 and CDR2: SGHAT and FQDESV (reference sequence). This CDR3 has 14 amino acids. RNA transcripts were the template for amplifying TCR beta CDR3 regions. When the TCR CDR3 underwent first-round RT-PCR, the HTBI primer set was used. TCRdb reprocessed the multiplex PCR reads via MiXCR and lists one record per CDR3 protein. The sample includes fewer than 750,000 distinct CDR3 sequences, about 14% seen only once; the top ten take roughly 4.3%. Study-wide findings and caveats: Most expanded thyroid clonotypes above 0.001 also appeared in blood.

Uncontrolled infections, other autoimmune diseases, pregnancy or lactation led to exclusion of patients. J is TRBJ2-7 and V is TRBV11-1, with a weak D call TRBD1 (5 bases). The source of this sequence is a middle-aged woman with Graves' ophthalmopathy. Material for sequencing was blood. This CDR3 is CASSLVDIAYEQYF. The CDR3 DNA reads TGTGCCAGCAGCTTAGTGGACATAGCCTACGAGCAGTACTTC.